The 22 T cell receptor beta chains in this list originate from one sample, sequenced in a study of shared clonotypes between healthy human individuals (dated by TCRdb to 2020 to 2022). Receptor amplification or capture employed the immunoSEQ multiplex PCR assay. The immuneACCESS repertoire file appears here via TCRdb, limited to in-frame rearrangements. These files lack a portion of the clones; in checked studies, under half of the deficit traces to unresolved V genes, and the cause of the others is not known. Across this sample there are millions of clones, with 80% to 95% seen only once. In total, the top ten clones hold around 0.4% of the sample. What was sequenced was naive CD4+ T cells from PBMCs. The cell subset or site label of this sample denotes: CD45RA+ positively selected. The receptors stem from a man aged 18 to 30 in good health. Some clones in this sample may be carry-over from other donors' samples.

The rearrangement links TRBV28 to TRBJ2-3; TRBD2 matches 7 bases. Germline CDR1 is MDHEN and CDR2 is SYDVKM. CDR3 size: 15 residues. V lost 3 bases to trimming and J lost 2 bases; unmatched junction nucleotides: 5. The CDR3 is CASSFGGSNTDTQYF. In nucleotides, the CDR3 is TGTGCCAGCAGTTTCGGCGGGAGTAACACAGATACGCAGTATTTT.

This chain connects TRBV18 to TRBJ1-2; a possible D gene is TRBD1 (6 bases). Trimming removed 6 bases at V and 8 bases at J, with 25 bases between. The CDR3 sequence is 16 residues long. Germline-derived CDR1 and CDR2 are KGHSH and LQKENI. Here the CDR3 reads CASSSDQGQLTGGYTF. As DNA, the CDR3 is TGTGCCAGCTCGTCCGACCAGGGACAACTCACAGGGGGCTACACCTTC.

This sequence joins TRBV9 and TRBJ2-3, with a tentative D call TRBD1 (5 bases). Germline assignment: CDR1 SGDLS and CDR2 YYNGEE. V was cut by 4 bases and J by 0 bases, with 12 bases left in between. CDR3 length equals 15 residues. CDR3 protein: CASSPWTPSTDTQYF. CDR3 nucleotide sequence: TGTGCCAGCAGCCCTTGGACACCTAGCACAGATACGCAGTATTTT. Based on the CDR3 plus reference TRBV9 and TRBJ2-3, the full variable domain is DSGVTQTPKHLITATGQRVTLRCSPRSGDLSVYWYQQSLDQGLQFLIQYYNGEERAKGNILERFSAQQFPDLHSELNLSSLELGDSALYFCASSPWTPSTDTQYFGPGTRLTVL.

V gene TRBV28 combines with J gene TRBJ2-3, with 13 bases matching TRBD2. CDR3 length: 13 residues. Germline CDR1 MDHEN, CDR2 SYDVKM. V dropped 3 bases and J dropped 11; count of bases not matched to a gene: 2. The CDR3 DNA sequence: TGTGCCAGCAGTTTCCGACTAGCGGGAGGGCAGTATTTT. Its translation is CASSFRLAGGQYF.

J is TRBJ1-5 and V is TRBV10-3, with D possibly being TRBD1 (5 bases). The CDR3 length is 19 residues. V was cut by 2 bases and J by 0 bases, with 20 bases left in between. Looked up from germline, CDR1 is ENHRY and CDR2 is SYGVKD. The CDR3 is CAISETPRGGVTSNQPQHF. The DNA of the CDR3 is TGTGCCATCAGTGAGACCCCCCGGGGAGGGGTGACTAGCAATCAGCCCCAGCATTTT.

The chain is built from TRBV18 and TRBJ2-2; 7 positions agree with TRBD2. The J segment lost 1 base and the V segment lost 3 bases, leaving 5 bases of the junction unmatched. CDR3 length equals 16 residues. Germline loops: CDR1 KGHSH, CDR2 LQKENI. CDR3 in DNA: TGTGCCAGCTCACCCGTGGGACTACAGAACACCGGGGAGCTGTTTTTT. Amino acids: CASSPVGLQNTGELFF.

The chain combines TRBV2 with TRBJ2-2; D might be TRBD1 or TRBD2, each matching 6 bases. V lost 11 bases and J lost 1, with 14 bases in between. This CDR3 comprises 14 residues. Germline CDR1 SNHLY, CDR2 FYNNEI. DNA for the CDR3: TGTGCCGGAAGGGGGGAGATGAACACCGGGGAGCTGTTTTTT. Translation: CAGRGEMNTGELFF.

A remark on this clone: Distinct nucleotide sequences in the sample also encode this CDR3. This chain connects TRBV2 to TRBJ2-2; D gene ambiguous. Germline CDR1 SNHLY, CDR2 FYNNEI. This CDR3 is built from 14 residues. V was trimmed by 0 bases and J by 5 bases, leaving 7 bases between them. As DNA, the CDR3 is TGTGCCAGCAGTGAAGCGCGTGGTACCGGGGAGCTGTTTTTT. Residues: CASSEARGTGELFF.

Details on this clone: This same CDR3 is encoded by further DNA sequences in the sample. CDR3 nucleotide sequence: TGTGCCAGCAGCTTGGGGAGGAACTATGGCTACACCTTC. This translates into CASSLGRNYGYTF. The chain employs TRBV5-6 and TRBJ1-2; D gene ambiguous. The V end lost 0 bases, the J end lost 2 bases, and 5 bases lay between the germline ends. CDR3 length: 13 amino acids. Germline V CDR1 and CDR2: SGHDT, YYEEEE. The full variable domain, with the rest looked up from reference TRBV5-6 and TRBJ1-2, is DAGVTQSPTHLIKTRGQQVTLRCSPKSGHDTVSWYQQALGQGPQFIFQYYEEEERQRGNFPDRFSGHQFPNYSSELNVNALLLGDSALYLCASSLGRNYGYTFGSGTRLTVV.

The table lists this clone with a count of one. Other DNA variants within this sample encode the same CDR3. The chain couples TRBV9 to TRBJ1-3; 7 bases match TRBD1. The CDR3 extends over 15 amino acids. Germline assignment: CDR1 SGDLS and CDR2 YYNGEE. The junction had 4 bases not matched to a gene; V was cut back by 0 bases and J by 4 bases. The CDR3 DNA reads as TGTGCCAGCAGCGTAGCAGGGACAGCCGGAAACACCATATATTTT. This gives the protein CASSVAGTAGNTIYF.

The chain employs TRBV18 and TRBJ2-1; TRBD2 agrees at 12 bases. CDR1 and CDR2 from the germline V gene are KGHSH and LQKENI. The length of the CDR3 is 18 residues. Unmatched junction bases numbered 8, after V lost 3 bases and J lost 2 bases. The CDR3 DNA reads TGTGCCAGCTCACCGATTGCGACTAGCGGGAGCACCTACAATGAGCAGTTCTTC. It codes for CASSPIATSGSTYNEQFF.

The chain has TRBV7-3 and TRBJ2-5, with TRBD2 identical over 8 bases. This CDR3 contains 15 residues. Germline loops: CDR1 SGHTA, CDR2 FQGTGA. Unmatched junction bases numbered 8, after V lost 4 bases and J lost 4 bases. CDR3 nucleotide sequence: TGTGCCAGCAGCTCCGGGGGCGCGGGAGGAGAGACCCAGTACTTC. It yields the protein CASSSGGAGGETQYF.

V is TRBV29-1 and J is TRBJ2-3, with D unresolved. CDR1 is SQVTM, CDR2 ANQGSEA, per germline. There are 14 residues in the CDR3. The V gene lost 1 base and the J gene lost 0 bases, with 8 bases spanning the gap. The CDR3 DNA follows: TGCAGCGTTGAAGGAGCAGCGAGCACAGATACGCAGTATTTT. Protein: CSVEGAASTDTQYF.

The rearrangement links TRBV10-3 to TRBJ2-1; 8 nucleotides align to TRBD2. V shed 6 bases and J 6 bases; nucleotides not matched to a gene: 10. The CDR3 runs to 15 residues. Germline loops: CDR1 ENHRY, CDR2 SYGVKD. The CDR3 region is CAIRGTRQFSNEQFF. The CDR3 DNA is TGTGCCATCAGGGGGACTAGGCAGTTTTCCAATGAGCAGTTCTTC.

This rearrangement joins TRBV28 to TRBJ2-7; TRBD2 aligns across 10 bases. Per the germline V gene, CDR1 is MDHEN and CDR2 is SYDVKM. The CDR3 has 15 residues. With 5 bases clipped from V and 4 bases from J, the junction kept 8 bases outside the gene matches. In nucleotides, the CDR3 is TGTGCCAGCAGTAGAACGGCTAGCGGGAGTTACGAGCAGTACTTC. Protein sequence: CASSRTASGSYEQYF.

To note about this clone: The same CDR3 arises from other DNA sequences in this sample as well. The J gene is TRBJ2-7, the V gene TRBV7-2; D is unresolved. Germline V CDR1 and CDR2: SGHTA, FQGNSA. This CDR3 has 12 amino acids. Between the trimmed V and J ends, which lost 5 bases and 2 bases, there was a span of 7 bases. The CDR3 loop reads CASSRTAYEQYF. The CDR3 DNA sequence: TGTGCCAGCAGCCGTACAGCCTACGAGCAGTACTTC.

The rearrangement uses TRBV4-2 and TRBJ2-1, with 10 bases matching TRBD2. Germline CDR1 reads LGHNA; CDR2 reads YNFKEQ. The CDR3 has 19 amino acids. The trim removed 5 bases at V and 0 bases at J, leaving 13 bases unmatched. The CDR3 DNA is TGTGCCAGCAGCAAACCGGCGGGACTAGCGTTGAGCTCCTACAATGAGCAGTTCTTC. Its protein product is CASSKPAGLALSSYNEQFF.

This sequence joins TRBV30 and TRBJ1-5; TRBD1 might be the D (6 bases). The CDR3 totals 14 residues. CDR1 and CDR2 from the germline V gene are GTSNPN and SVGIG (reference sequence). V was trimmed by 0 bases and J by 7 bases, leaving 13 bases between them. CDR3 amino acids: CAWSVGQPEQPQHF. The CDR3 DNA follows: TGTGCCTGGAGTGTCGGACAGCCCGAGCAGCCCCAGCATTTT.

The chain has TRBV7-8 and TRBJ2-7, with D hard to call. CDR1 SGHVS and CDR2 FQNEAQ come from the germline V gene. The CDR3 totals 14 residues. Trimming removed 2 bases from V and 5 bases from J, with 13 bases in between. Here the CDR3 reads CASSLRMGSDEQYF. The CDR3 DNA reads as TGTGCCAGCAGCTTAAGGATGGGTAGTGACGAGCAGTACTTC.

The CDR3 sequence: CASQTSGRTYEQYF. The CDR3, as DNA: TGTGCCAGCCAGACAAGCGGGAGGACCTACGAGCAGTACTTC. The V and J genes are TRBV27 and TRBJ2-7, with 9 bases lining up with TRBD2. V was pared by 8 bases and J by 2 bases, with 7 bases of the junction left unmatched. The CDR3 spans 14 residues. In germline, CDR1 is MNHEY, CDR2 SMNVEV (reference sequence).

This clone was detected a few times. The chain joins TRBV6-6 to TRBJ2-7, with D perhaps being TRBD1 or TRBD2 (5 bases each). Germline loops: CDR1 MNHNY, CDR2 SVGAGI (reference sequence). This CDR3 comprises 14 residues. Trimming removed 6 bases at V and 5 bases at J, with 17 bases between. This CDR3 reads CASRPDGLGDEQYF. DNA of the CDR3: TGTGCCAGCAGACCGGACGGCCTGGGGGACGAGCAGTACTTC.

V usage is TRBV5-1 and J usage is TRBJ2-5, with 11 nucleotides matching TRBD2. Germline trimming cut 0 bases from V and 5 bases from J; bases unmatched to any gene: 9. The CDR3 runs to 17 residues. From germline, CDR1 is SGHRS and CDR2 YFSETQ. The chain's CDR3 is CASSLAVAGGPMETQYF. The CDR3 nucleotides are TGCGCCAGCAGCTTGGCCGTAGCGGGAGGGCCGATGGAGACCCAGTACTTC.